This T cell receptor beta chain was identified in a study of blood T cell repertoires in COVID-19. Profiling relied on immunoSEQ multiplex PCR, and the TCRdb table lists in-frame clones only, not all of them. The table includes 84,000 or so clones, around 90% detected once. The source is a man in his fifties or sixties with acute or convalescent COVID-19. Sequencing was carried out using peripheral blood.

The CDR3 sequence: CASSYGGGTEAFF. CDR3 DNA: TGTGCCAGCAGCTATGGGGGGGGCACTGAAGCTTTCTTT. The chain employs TRBV7-2 and TRBJ1-1, with D perhaps TRBD1 (5 bases). The CDR3 consists of 13 residues. Per the germline V gene, CDR1 is SGHTA and CDR2 is FQGNSA. V was clipped by 4 bases and J by 4 bases, with 10 bases between them.